What follows describes a single TCR beta chain. This clone has only one observation. Its antigen specificity is not known. No base quality values were provided; no much bigger clone lies one nucleotide off. CDR3 length: 14 amino acids, cysteine to phenylalanine. Here the CDR3 DNA is all that survives: 42 bases in frame from base 1. Unmatched junction bases come to 10, with V trimmed by 6 bases and J by 9 bases. Taken from the germline V gene, the CDR1 and CDR2 loops are SNHLY and FYNNEI. This sample is part of a study of blood T cell repertoires in COVID-19 (dated by TCRdb to the early 2020s). Background for the entire study: Collaborator samples came from the United States, Italy and Spain and covered acute and convalescent phases of COVID-19. Sample metadata almost always included a de-identified subject ID, COVID-19 status, age in years and sex. A freely available public database, intended as a resource for researchers studying the immune response to SARS-CoV-2, is where the repertoires were released. The prospective study material was composed of cDNA or gDNA derived from T cells, B-cell-depleted T cells, or PBMCs. The samples were drawn from two sources: the first 160 participants of the ongoing ImmuneRACE study, and about 1,300 subjects contributed by 6 global collaborators. The dataset comprised deeply sampled blood TCRbeta repertoires from subjects exposed to, actively infected with, or recovered from COVID-19. Where available, HLA class I and class II types were taken from metadata supplied by the sample provider and were not determined by assay-based typing.

TCRbeta CDR3 regions were amplified from genomic DNA using the immunoSEQ Assay, a bias-controlled multiplex PCR. As for how the authors treated the data: The number of nucleated cells in each sample was estimated by amplification of reference gene primers within the assay. To quantify the absolute abundance of each unique TCRbeta CDR3 rearrangement, sequence reads were collapsed and filtered. Productive Simpson clonality was computed per sample as the square root of Simpson's diversity index over productive rearrangements. Drawn from immuneACCESS, this table holds only the in-frame rearrangements with V and J called that TCRdb kept. Clones are partly lost; checked studies trace under half to an unresolved V gene and leave the rest unexplained. From that table come the V and J calls and clone size; the DNA was used to work out D and trimming. Present in this sample are 200,000 to 300,000 clones, approximately 86% of which were seen just once. The ten largest account for roughly 1.9% of the sample.

What the work shows at the level of the full study, not this receptor alone: How much clinical and demographic metadata was included differed by source and by participant, and the metadata was provided uncurated.

Collaborating institutions collected whole blood in K2EDTA tubes following their own protocols. Collaborator samples were shipped for TCRbeta analysis as frozen whole blood, isolated PBMCs, or DNA extracted from either sample type. The sequencing input was peripheral blood. The chain is made from TRBV2 and TRBJ2-1, and TRBD1 aligns with 8 junction nucleotides. The sequence came from a young man with active or convalescent COVID-19. The CDR3 region has the sequence CASRGTGSSSEQFF. The DNA sequence follows: TGTGCCAGCAGGGGGACAGGATCCTCGAGTGAGCAGTTCTTC.